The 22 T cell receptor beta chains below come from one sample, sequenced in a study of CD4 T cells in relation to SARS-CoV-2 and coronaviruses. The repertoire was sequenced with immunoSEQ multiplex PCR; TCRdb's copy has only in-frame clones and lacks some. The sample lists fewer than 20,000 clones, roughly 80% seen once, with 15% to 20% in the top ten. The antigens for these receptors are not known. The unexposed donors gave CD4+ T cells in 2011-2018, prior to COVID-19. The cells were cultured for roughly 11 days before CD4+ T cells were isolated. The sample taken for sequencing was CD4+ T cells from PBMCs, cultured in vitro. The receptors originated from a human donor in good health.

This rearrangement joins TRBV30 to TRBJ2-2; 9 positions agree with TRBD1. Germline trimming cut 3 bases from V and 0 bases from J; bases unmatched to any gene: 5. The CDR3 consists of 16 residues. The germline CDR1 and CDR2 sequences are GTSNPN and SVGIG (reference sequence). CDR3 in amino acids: CAWRRRDRANTGELFF. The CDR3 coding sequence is TGTGCCTGGAGACGAAGGGACAGGGCGAACACCGGGGAGCTGTTTTTT.

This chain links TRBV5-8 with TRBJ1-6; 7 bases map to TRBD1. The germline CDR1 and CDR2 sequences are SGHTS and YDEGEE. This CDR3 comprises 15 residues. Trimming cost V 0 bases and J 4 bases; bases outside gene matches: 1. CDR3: CASSLVGQYNSPLHF. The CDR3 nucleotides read TGTGCCAGCAGCTTGGTGGGACAGTATAATTCACCCCTCCACTTT.

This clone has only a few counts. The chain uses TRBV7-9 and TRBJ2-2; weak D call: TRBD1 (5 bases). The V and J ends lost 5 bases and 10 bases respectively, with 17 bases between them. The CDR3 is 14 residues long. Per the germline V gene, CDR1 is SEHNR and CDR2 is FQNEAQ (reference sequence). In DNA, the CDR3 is TGTGCCAGCAGCAATCCCAGGGTGGGGCTGGAGCTGTTTTTT. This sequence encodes CASSNPRVGLELFF.

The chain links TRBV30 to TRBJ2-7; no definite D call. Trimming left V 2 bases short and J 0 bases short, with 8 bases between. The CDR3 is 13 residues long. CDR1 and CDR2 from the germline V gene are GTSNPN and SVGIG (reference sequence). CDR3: CAWSRQLSYEQYF. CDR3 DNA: TGTGCCTGGAGTAGGCAACTCTCCTACGAGCAGTACTTC.

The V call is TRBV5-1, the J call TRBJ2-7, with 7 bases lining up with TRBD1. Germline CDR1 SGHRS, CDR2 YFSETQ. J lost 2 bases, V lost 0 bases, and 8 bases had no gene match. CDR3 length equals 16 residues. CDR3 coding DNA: TGCGCCAGCAGCTTGGCCTTAGACAGGGATACCTACGAGCAGTACTTC. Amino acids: CASSLALDRDTYEQYF.

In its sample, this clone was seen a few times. The CDR3 sequence is CASRKHTEAFF. In DNA, the CDR3 is TGTGCCAGCAGAAAACACACTGAAGCTTTCTTT. The chain has TRBV3-1 (or the pseudogene TRBV3-2) and TRBJ1-1; D gene ambiguous. Per the germline V gene, CDR1 is LGHDT and CDR2 is YNNKEL (reference sequence). The V gene lost 6 bases and the J gene lost 3 bases, with 5 bases spanning the gap. This CDR3 is 11 amino acids long.

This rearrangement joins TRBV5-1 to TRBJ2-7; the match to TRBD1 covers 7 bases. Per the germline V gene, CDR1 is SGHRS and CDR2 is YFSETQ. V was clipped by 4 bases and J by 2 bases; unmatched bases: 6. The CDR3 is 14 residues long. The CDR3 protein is CASSTGQITYEQYF. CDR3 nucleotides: TGCGCCAGCAGCACGGGACAGATAACCTACGAGCAGTACTTC.

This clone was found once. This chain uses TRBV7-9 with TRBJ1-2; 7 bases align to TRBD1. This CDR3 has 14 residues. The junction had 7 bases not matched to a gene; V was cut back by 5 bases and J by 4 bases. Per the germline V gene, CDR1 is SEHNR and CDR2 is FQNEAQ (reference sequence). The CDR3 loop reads CASSEAGDSYGYTF. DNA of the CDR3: TGTGCCAGCAGCGAAGCAGGGGACAGCTATGGCTACACCTTC.

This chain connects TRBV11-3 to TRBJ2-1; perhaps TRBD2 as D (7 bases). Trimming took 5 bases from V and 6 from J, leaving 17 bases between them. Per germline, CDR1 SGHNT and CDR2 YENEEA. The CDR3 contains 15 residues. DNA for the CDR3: TGTGCCAGCAGCCAGGGAGGGGGAGGGGGCAATGAGCAGTTCTTC. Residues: CASSQGGGGGNEQFF. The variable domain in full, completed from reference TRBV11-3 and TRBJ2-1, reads EAGVVQSPRYKIIEKKQPVAFWCNPISGHNTLYWYLQNLGQGPELLIRYENEEAVDDSQLPKDRFSAERLKGVDSTLKIQPAELGDSAVYLCASSQGGGGGNEQFFGPGTRLTVL.

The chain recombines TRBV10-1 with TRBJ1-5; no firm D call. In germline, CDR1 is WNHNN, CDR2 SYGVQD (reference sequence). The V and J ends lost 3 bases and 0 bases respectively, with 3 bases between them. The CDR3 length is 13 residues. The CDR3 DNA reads TGCGCCAGCAGTGACGATAGCAATCAGCCCCAGCATTTT. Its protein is CASSDDSNQPQHF.

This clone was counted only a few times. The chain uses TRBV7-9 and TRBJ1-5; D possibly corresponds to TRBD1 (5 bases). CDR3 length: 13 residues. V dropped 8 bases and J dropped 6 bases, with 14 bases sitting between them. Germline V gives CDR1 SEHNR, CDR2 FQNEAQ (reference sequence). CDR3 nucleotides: TGTGCCAGCGACGGGGGTCTTGGTCAGCCCCAGCATTTT. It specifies CASDGGLGQPQHF.

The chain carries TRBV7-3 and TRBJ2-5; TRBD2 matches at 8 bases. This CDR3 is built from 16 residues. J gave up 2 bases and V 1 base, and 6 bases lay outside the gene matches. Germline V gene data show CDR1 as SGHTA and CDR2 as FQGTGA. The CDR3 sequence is CASSLMGLAGQETQYF. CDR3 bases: TGTGCCAGCAGCTTAATGGGATTAGCGGGGCAAGAGACCCAGTACTTC.

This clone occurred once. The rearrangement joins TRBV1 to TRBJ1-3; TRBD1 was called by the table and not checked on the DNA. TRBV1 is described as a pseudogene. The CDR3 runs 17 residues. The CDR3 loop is CTSSHPGHRASGNTIYF. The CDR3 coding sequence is TGCACCAGCAGCCATCCCGGACACAGGGCCTCTGGAAACACCATATATTTT.

The CDR3 sequence: CASSLGATQYF. CDR3 nucleotides: TGTGCCAGCAGCCTTGGGGCTACGCAGTATTTT. This rearrangement joins TRBV7-9 to TRBJ2-3; TRBD1 is a possible D gene (5 bases). Germline-derived CDR1 and CDR2 are SEHNR and FQNEAQ (reference sequence). This CDR3 comprises 11 residues. Trimming shortened V by 5 bases and J by 8 bases, and 8 bases separated the two germline ends. Supplemented by reference TRBV7-9 and TRBJ2-3, the full variable domain reads DTGVSQNPRHKITKRGQNVTFRCDPISEHNRLYWYRQTLGQGPEFLTYFQNEAQLEKSRLLSDRFSAERPKGSFSTLEIQRTEQGDSAMYLCASSLGATQYFGPGTRLTVL.

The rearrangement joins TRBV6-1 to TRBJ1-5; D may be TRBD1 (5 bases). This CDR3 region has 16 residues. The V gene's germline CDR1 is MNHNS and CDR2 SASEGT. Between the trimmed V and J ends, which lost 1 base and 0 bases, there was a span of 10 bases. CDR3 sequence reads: CASSEGWGDSNQPQHF. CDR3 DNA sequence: TGTGCCAGCAGTGAAGGGTGGGGGGATAGCAATCAGCCCCAGCATTTT.

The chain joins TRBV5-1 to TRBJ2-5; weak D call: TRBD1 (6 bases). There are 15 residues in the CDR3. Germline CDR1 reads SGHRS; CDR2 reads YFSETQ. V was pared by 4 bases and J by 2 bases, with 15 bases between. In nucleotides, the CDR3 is TGCGCCAGCAGCCCCTCGGGACAAATACAAGAGACCCAGTACTTC. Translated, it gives CASSPSGQIQETQYF.

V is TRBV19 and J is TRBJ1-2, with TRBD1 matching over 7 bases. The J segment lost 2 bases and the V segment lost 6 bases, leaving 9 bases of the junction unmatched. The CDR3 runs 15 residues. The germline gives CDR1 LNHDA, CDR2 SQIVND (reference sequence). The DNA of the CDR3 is TGTGCCAGTAGCCCGGCCGGGACAGTAAACTATGGCTACACCTTC. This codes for CASSPAGTVNYGYTF. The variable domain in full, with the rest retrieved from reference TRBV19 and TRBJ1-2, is DGGITQSPKYLFRKEGQNVTLSCEQNLNHDAMYWYRQDPGQGLRLIYYSQIVNDFQKGDIAEGYSVSREKKESFPLTVTSAQKNPTAFYLCASSPAGTVNYGYTFGSGTRLTVV.

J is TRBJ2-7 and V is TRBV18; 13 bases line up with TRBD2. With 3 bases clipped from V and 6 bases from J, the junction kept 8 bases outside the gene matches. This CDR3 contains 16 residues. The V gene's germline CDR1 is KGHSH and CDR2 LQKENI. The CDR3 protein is CASSPRTSGSWSEQYF. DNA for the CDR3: TGTGCCAGCTCACCGAGGACTAGCGGGAGTTGGTCCGAGCAGTACTTC. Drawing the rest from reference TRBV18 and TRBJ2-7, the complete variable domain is NAGVMQNPRHLVRRRGQEARLRCSPMKGHSHVYWYRQLPEEGLKFMVYLQKENIIDESGMPKERFSAEFPKEGPSILRIQQVVRGDSAAYFCASSPRTSGSWSEQYFGPGTRLTVT.

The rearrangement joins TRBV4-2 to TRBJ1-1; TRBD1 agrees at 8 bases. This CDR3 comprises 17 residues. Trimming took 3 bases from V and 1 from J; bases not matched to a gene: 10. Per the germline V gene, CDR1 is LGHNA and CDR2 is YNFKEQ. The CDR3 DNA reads TGTGCCAGCAGCCAGATACCCATCGACAGGGGGAACACTGAAGCTTTCTTT. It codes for CASSQIPIDRGNTEAFF.

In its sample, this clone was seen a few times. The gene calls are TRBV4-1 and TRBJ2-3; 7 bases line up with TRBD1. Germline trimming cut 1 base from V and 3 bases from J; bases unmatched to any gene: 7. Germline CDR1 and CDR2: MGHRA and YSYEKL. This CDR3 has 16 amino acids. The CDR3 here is CASSQGQGVGTDTQYF. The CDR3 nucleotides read TGCGCCAGCAGCCAAGGCCAGGGGGTCGGTACAGATACGCAGTATTTT.

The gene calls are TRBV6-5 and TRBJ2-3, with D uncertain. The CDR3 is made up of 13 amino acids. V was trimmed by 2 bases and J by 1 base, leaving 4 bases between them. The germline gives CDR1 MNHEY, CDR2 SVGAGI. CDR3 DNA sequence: TGTGCCAGCAGTTACAGCGGCACAGATACGCAGTATTTT. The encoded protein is CASSYSGTDTQYF.

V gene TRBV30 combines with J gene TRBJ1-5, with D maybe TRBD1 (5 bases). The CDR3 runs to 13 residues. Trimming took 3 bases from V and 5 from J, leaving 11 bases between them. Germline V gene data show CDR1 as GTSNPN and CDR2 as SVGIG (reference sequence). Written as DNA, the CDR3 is TGTGCCTGGAGCAGCGTAGGGGATCAGCCCCAGCATTTT. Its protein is CAWSSVGDQPQHF.